These T cell receptor beta chains were read from a single sample in a study of cytomegalovirus exposure and HLA in healthy donors. The assay was immunoSEQ multiplex PCR, and TCRdb's table has in-frame clones only and misses some. This table has 95,000 to 110,000 clones, about 80% appearing once. Source material: PBMCs. All receptors derive from a man between 25 and 39 years old in good health and CMV-seronegative. Both conserved end residues are part of each CDR3. The D gene is left open where the match is weak. Expanded clones get a size class; other rows say once, few or many, or leave the size out.

cdr3_length: 17; v_call: TRBV28; j_call: TRBJ1-2; clone_size: .; d_call: TRBD1; cdr3_nt: TGTGCCAGCAGTTTAGTCCAGGGGGCGAAGGGTTTCTATGGCTACACCTTC; cdr3_aa: CASSLVQGAKGFYGYTF
cdr3_length: 18; v_call: TRBV11-2; j_call: TRBJ2-6; clone_size: .; d_call: TRBD1; cdr3_nt: TGTGCCAGCAGCCCTCCGGGACAGGGAGTTTCTGGGGCCAACGTCCTGACTTTC; cdr3_aa: CASSPPGQGVSGANVLTF
cdr3_length: 16; v_call: TRBV7-6; j_call: TRBJ2-2; clone_size: .; d_call: .; cdr3_nt: TGTGCCAGCAGCTTAGGATTAGCCTGGAACACCGGGGAGCTGTTTTTT; cdr3_aa: CASSLGLAWNTGELFF
cdr3_length: 13; v_call: TRBV28; j_call: TRBJ2-7; clone_size: .; d_call: .; cdr3_nt: TGTGCCAGCAATCAGAGAGGTGCCTTGGAGCAGTACTTC; cdr3_aa: CASNQRGALEQYF
cdr3_length: 16; v_call: TRBV19; j_call: TRBJ2-2; clone_size: few; d_call: .; cdr3_nt: TGTGCCAGTAGTACAGTCCGGCAGGCATTGGACGGGGAGCTGTTTTTT; cdr3_aa: CASSTVRQALDGELFF
cdr3_length: 15; v_call: TRBV29-1; j_call: TRBJ2-1; clone_size: .; d_call: TRBD2; cdr3_nt: TGCAGCGTTGAAACCGGGACTAGCGCAGACAATGAGCAGTTCTTC; cdr3_aa: CSVETGTSADNEQFF
cdr3_length: 12; v_call: TRBV7-3; j_call: TRBJ2-3; clone_size: .; d_call: .; cdr3_nt: TGTGCCAGCAGCACCCAGGGGGGCACGCAGTATTTT; cdr3_aa: CASSTQGGTQYF
cdr3_length: 13; v_call: TRBV11-3; j_call: TRBJ2-1; clone_size: once; d_call: TRBD1; cdr3_nt: TGTGCCAGTTCGACAGGGGGCTTGCGAGAGCAGTTCTTC; cdr3_aa: CASSTGGLREQFF
cdr3_length: 15; v_call: TRBV7-9; j_call: TRBJ2-7; clone_size: .; d_call: .; cdr3_nt: TGTGCCAGCAGCTTAGATCGTCTCCTCTCCTACGAGCAGTACTTC; cdr3_aa: CASSLDRLLSYEQYF
cdr3_length: 14; v_call: TRBV9; j_call: TRBJ2-5; clone_size: .; d_call: .; cdr3_nt: TGTGCCAGCAGCGCAGCAACAGGCTCCGAGACCCAGTACTTC; cdr3_aa: CASSAATGSETQYF
cdr3_length: 15; v_call: TRBV27; j_call: TRBJ1-5; clone_size: .; d_call: .; cdr3_nt: TGTGCCAGCAGTTTTGGGGGGTATAGCAATCAGCCCCAGCATTTT; cdr3_aa: CASSFGGYSNQPQHF
cdr3_length: 15; v_call: TRBV27; j_call: TRBJ2-3; clone_size: few; d_call: TRBD1; cdr3_nt: TGTGCCAGCAGTTCCACAGGGGCCCGGGCAGATACGCAGTATTTT; cdr3_aa: CASSSTGARADTQYF
cdr3_length: 18; v_call: TRBV7-9; j_call: TRBJ1-5; clone_size: .; d_call: TRBD1; cdr3_nt: TGTTCCAGCAGCCCTGGGAACAGGGGGGCTTTAGCGAATCAGCCCCAGCATTTT; cdr3_aa: CSSSPGNRGALANQPQHF
cdr3_length: 14; v_call: TRBV2; j_call: TRBJ2-1; clone_size: once; d_call: TRBD2; cdr3_nt: TGTGCCAGCAGTGAGCTAGCGGGGCCCCATGAGCAGTTCTTC; cdr3_aa: CASSELAGPHEQFF
cdr3_length: 16; v_call: TRBV7-3; j_call: TRBJ2-2; clone_size: .; d_call: .; cdr3_nt: TGTGCCAGCAGCTTACATCCTCCGCGACTTGCCGGGGAGCTGTTTTTT; cdr3_aa: CASSLHPPRLAGELFF
cdr3_length: 14; v_call: TRBV7-2; j_call: TRBJ1-2; clone_size: few; d_call: .; cdr3_nt: TGTGCCAGCGGGGTTGGGGCAGGGAACTATGGCTACACCTTC; cdr3_aa: CASGVGAGNYGYTF
cdr3_length: 14; v_call: TRBV19; j_call: TRBJ2-2; clone_size: .; d_call: .; cdr3_nt: TGTGCCAGCATGCTGAGCGGGAACACCGGGGAGCTGTTTTTT; cdr3_aa: CASMLSGNTGELFF
cdr3_length: 12; v_call: TRBV28; j_call: TRBJ1-5; clone_size: .; d_call: .; cdr3_nt: TGTGCCAGCAGAATAGGGGGTCAGCCCCAGCATTTT; cdr3_aa: CASRIGGQPQHF
cdr3_length: 17; v_call: TRBV29-1; j_call: TRBJ2-2; clone_size: .; d_call: TRBD2; cdr3_nt: TGCAGCGTTGGTAATAGCGGGAGGGCCGGGAACACCGGGGAGCTGTTTTTT; cdr3_aa: CSVGNSGRAGNTGELFF
cdr3_length: 14; v_call: TRBV2; j_call: TRBJ1-5; clone_size: few; d_call: TRBD1; cdr3_nt: TGTGCCAGCAGTGGAGGGACAGTCAATCAGCCCCAGCATTTT; cdr3_aa: CASSGGTVNQPQHF
cdr3_length: 16; v_call: TRBV11-2; j_call: TRBJ1-1; clone_size: .; d_call: .; cdr3_nt: TGTGCCAGCAGCTTAGATAAGGGAACGGGGGGCACTGAAGCTTTCTTT; cdr3_aa: CASSLDKGTGGTEAFF
cdr3_length: 12; v_call: TRBV4-1; j_call: TRBJ2-7; clone_size: .; d_call: .; cdr3_nt: TGCGCCAGCAGCCAAGATGGGGCCGAGCAGTACTTC; cdr3_aa: CASSQDGAEQYF
cdr3_length: 15; v_call: TRBV5-1; j_call: TRBJ2-7; clone_size: .; d_call: TRBD2; cdr3_nt: TGCGCCAGCAGCTTGGGGGAGGGGAGCTCCTACGAGCAGTACTTC; cdr3_aa: CASSLGEGSSYEQYF
cdr3_length: 13; v_call: TRBV29-1; j_call: TRBJ2-7; clone_size: .; d_call: TRBD2; cdr3_nt: TGCAGCGTTTCGACTAGCGGGAGTCCCGAGCAGTACTTC; cdr3_aa: CSVSTSGSPEQYF
cdr3_length: 15; v_call: TRBV5-6; j_call: TRBJ1-1; clone_size: .; d_call: TRBD1; cdr3_nt: TGTGCCAGCAGCTTGGTGGACAGGGGGTACACTGAAGCTTTCTTT; cdr3_aa: CASSLVDRGYTEAFF
cdr3_length: 17; v_call: TRBV27; j_call: TRBJ2-1; clone_size: .; d_call: .; cdr3_nt: TGTGCCAGCAGTCCAGGCAGGGCCAGAACAATGAACAATGAGCAGTTCTTC; cdr3_aa: CASSPGRARTMNNEQFF
cdr3_length: 14; v_call: TRBV6-1; j_call: TRBJ1-3; clone_size: few; d_call: .; cdr3_nt: TGTGCCAGCAGCGCGGGACTCTCTGGAAACACCATATATTTT; cdr3_aa: CASSAGLSGNTIYF
cdr3_length: 12; v_call: TRBV29-1; j_call: TRBJ1-1; clone_size: .; d_call: .; cdr3_nt: TGCAGCGTTGCCTTCGGGGGTGCTGAAGCTTTCTTT; cdr3_aa: CSVAFGGAEAFF
cdr3_length: 12; v_call: TRBV30; j_call: TRBJ1-2; clone_size: .; d_call: .; cdr3_nt: TGTGCCTGGAGTGTAAATCAGGAAGGCTACACCTTC; cdr3_aa: CAWSVNQEGYTF
cdr3_length: 11; v_call: TRBV28; j_call: TRBJ2-5; clone_size: few; d_call: .; cdr3_nt: TGTGCCAGCAGTTTACGGGAGACCCAGTACTTC; cdr3_aa: CASSLRETQYF
cdr3_length: 13; v_call: TRBV6-1; j_call: TRBJ2-7; clone_size: .; d_call: .; cdr3_nt: TGTGCCAGCAGCAAAGGGCCCGGGGTGGAGCAGTACTTC; cdr3_aa: CASSKGPGVEQYF
cdr3_length: 16; v_call: TRBV10-3; j_call: TRBJ1-1; clone_size: once; d_call: .; cdr3_nt: TGTGCCATCAGTGAGTTGGGAGGGGCAGTCAACACTGAAGCTTTCTTT; cdr3_aa: CAISELGGAVNTEAFF
cdr3_length: 16; v_call: TRBV6-6; j_call: TRBJ2-7; clone_size: few; d_call: .; cdr3_nt: TGTGCCAGCAGCCCAGAGTGGGTGGAGAATCGTTACGAGCAGTACTTC; cdr3_aa: CASSPEWVENRYEQYF
cdr3_length: 15; v_call: TRBV2; j_call: TRBJ2-3; clone_size: .; d_call: TRBD2; cdr3_nt: TGTGCCAGCAGACTACCGAGCGGGAGGGCTGATACGCAGTATTTT; cdr3_aa: CASRLPSGRADTQYF
cdr3_length: 15; v_call: TRBV7-2; j_call: TRBJ1-5; clone_size: .; d_call: .; cdr3_nt: TGTGCCAGCAGCTTCCCCATATCGGGCAATCAGCCCCAGCATTTT; cdr3_aa: CASSFPISGNQPQHF